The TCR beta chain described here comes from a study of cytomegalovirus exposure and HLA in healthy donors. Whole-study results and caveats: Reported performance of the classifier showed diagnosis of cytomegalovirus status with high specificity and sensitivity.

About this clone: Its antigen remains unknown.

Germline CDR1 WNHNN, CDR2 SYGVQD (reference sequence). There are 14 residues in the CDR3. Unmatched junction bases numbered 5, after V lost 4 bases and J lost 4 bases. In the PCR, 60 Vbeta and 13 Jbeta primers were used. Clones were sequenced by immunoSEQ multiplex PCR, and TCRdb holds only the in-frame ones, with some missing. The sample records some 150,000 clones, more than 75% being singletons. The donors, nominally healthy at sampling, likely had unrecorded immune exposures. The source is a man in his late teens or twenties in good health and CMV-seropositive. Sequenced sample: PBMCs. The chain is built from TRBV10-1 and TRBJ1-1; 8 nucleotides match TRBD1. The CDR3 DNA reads TGCGCCAGCAGTGGATATACAGGGGGCACTGAAGCTTTCTTT. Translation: CASSGYTGGTEAFF.